The 8 T cell receptor beta chains below come from one sample, sequenced in a study of shared clonotypes between healthy human individuals. It was CD45RO-negative cells, positively selected for CCR7, that made up naive CD8 cells, with terminally differentiated effector memory CD45RA+ cells excluded. Some clones are missing from TCRdb's copy, which holds only in-frame ones; the method was immunoSEQ multiplex PCR. The sample has about 2,100,000 clones, approximately 94% seen once. What was sequenced was naive CD8+ T cells from PBMCs. All receptors come from a man between 18 and 35 years old in good health. Some clones in this sample may be carry-over from other donors' samples.

The genes are TRBV28 and TRBJ2-2; 14 nucleotides agree with TRBD2. CDR1 is MDHEN and CDR2 is SYDVKM in the germline V gene. The junction had 2 bases not matched to a gene; V was cut back by 5 bases and J by 3 bases. This CDR3 has 16 residues. CDR3 protein: CASSPTSGRDTGELFF. The CDR3 DNA reads TGTGCCAGCAGTCCGACTAGCGGGAGGGACACCGGGGAGCTGTTTTTT.

The chain is built from TRBV30 and TRBJ1-4, with 10 bases matching TRBD1. In germline, CDR1 is GTSNPN, CDR2 SVGIG (reference sequence). This CDR3 is 13 amino acids long. With 8 bases clipped from V and 6 bases from J, the junction kept 6 bases outside the gene matches. CDR3 bases: TGTGCCGGACAGGGGACAGGGGATGAAAAACTGTTTTTT. Translation: CAGQGTGDEKLFF.

The table lists this clone with a count of one. This chain connects TRBV4-1 to TRBJ1-4, with a possible D match to TRBD1 (5 bases). The V end lost 4 bases, the J end lost 0 bases, and 18 bases lay between the germline ends. Germline CDR1 reads MGHRA; CDR2 reads YSYEKL. The CDR3 is 18 residues long. CDR3 bases: TGCGCCAGCAGCCGAAAACCTCCGGGACGTACAACTAATGAAAAACTGTTTTTT. Residues: CASSRKPPGRTTNEKLFF.

The gene calls are TRBV19 and TRBJ1-1, with D uncertain. Germline lookup yields CDR1 LNHDA and CDR2 SQIVND (reference sequence). This CDR3 has 15 residues. V lost 7 bases, J lost 4 bases, and 19 bases lay in between. CDR3 in DNA: TGTGCCAGTACCTCCCCCGAAGCCGGTGGCACTGAAGCTTTCTTT. The encoded protein is CASTSPEAGGTEAFF.

In its sample, this clone was seen once. V and J are TRBV2 and TRBJ2-7; 8 bases fit TRBD1. J lost 3 bases, V lost 6 bases, and 10 bases had no gene match. The CDR3 length is 15 residues. CDR1 SNHLY and CDR2 FYNNEI come from the germline V gene. In DNA, the CDR3 is TGTGCCAGCAGGGACAGGGTTACCTGGGACTACGAGCAGTACTTC. It is translated as CASRDRVTWDYEQYF.

As concerns this clone: Other DNA sequences from this sample encode an identical CDR3 as well. The chain joins TRBV27 to TRBJ1-5, with 7 bases aligning to TRBD1. V dropped 3 bases and J dropped 7; count of bases not matched to a gene: 3. Germline V lookup: CDR1 MNHEY, CDR2 SMNVEV (reference sequence). The CDR3 consists of 13 residues. CDR3 nucleotides: TGTGCCAGCAGTTTTGGCAGGGGGCAGCCCCAGCATTTT. The encoded protein is CASSFGRGQPQHF.

This chain links TRBV27 with TRBJ1-1; 10 bases line up with TRBD1. CDR3 length: 14 residues. Germline V gene data show CDR1 as MNHEY and CDR2 as SMNVEV (reference sequence). V was clipped by 5 bases and J by 4 bases; unmatched bases: 4. CDR3 amino acids: CASSPTGGTTEAFF. In DNA form, the CDR3 reads TGTGCCAGCAGTCCGACAGGGGGCACCACTGAAGCTTTCTTT.

The V and J genes are TRBV28 and TRBJ2-2; no reliable D call. CDR3 length: 16 amino acids. V lost 5 bases and J 5 bases, leaving 18 bases between the germline ends. Germline-derived CDR1 and CDR2 are MDHEN and SYDVKM. The CDR3 is CASSPPLGTATGELFF. DNA for the CDR3: TGTGCCAGCAGTCCACCCCTCGGCACAGCAACCGGGGAGCTGTTTTTT. Combining the CDR3 with reference TRBV28 and TRBJ2-2 gives the whole variable domain DVKVTQSSRYLVKRTGEKVFLECVQDMDHENMFWYRQDPGLGLRLIYFSYDVKMKEKGDIPEGYSVSREKKERFSLILESASTNQTSMYLCASSPPLGTATGELFFGEGSRLTVL.